This TCR beta chain stems from a study of shared clonotypes between healthy human individuals. Libraries were prepared by immunoSEQ multiplex PCR; TCRdb keeps only in-frame clonotypes and omits some of them. The table records roughly 640,000 clones, around 67% of them present only once. The sequencing sample was made of memory CD4+ T cells sorted from blood. Subset defined: CD45RA-negative fraction. The receptor was isolated from a woman aged 30 to 39 in good health.

The CDR3 loop is CASSTGRTAYEQYF. CDR3 DNA sequence: TGTGCCAGCAGTACAGGCCGCACAGCTTACGAGCAGTACTTC. The gene calls are TRBV2 and TRBJ2-7, with a possible D match to TRBD1 (5 bases). This CDR3 has 14 residues. V was pared by 5 bases and J by 4 bases, with 15 bases between. Germline values: CDR1 SNHLY, CDR2 FYNNEI.